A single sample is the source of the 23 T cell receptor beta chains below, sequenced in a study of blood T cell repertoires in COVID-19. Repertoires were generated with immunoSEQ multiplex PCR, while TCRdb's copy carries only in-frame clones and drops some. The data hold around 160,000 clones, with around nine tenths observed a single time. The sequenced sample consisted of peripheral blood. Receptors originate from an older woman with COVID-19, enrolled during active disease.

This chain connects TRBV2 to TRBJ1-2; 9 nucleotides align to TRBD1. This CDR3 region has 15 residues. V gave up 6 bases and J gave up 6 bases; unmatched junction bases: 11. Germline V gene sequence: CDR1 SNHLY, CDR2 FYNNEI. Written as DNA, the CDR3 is TGTGCCAGCAGGGAACAGGGGGCTCTCAGAGATGGCTACACCTTC. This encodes CASREQGALRDGYTF.

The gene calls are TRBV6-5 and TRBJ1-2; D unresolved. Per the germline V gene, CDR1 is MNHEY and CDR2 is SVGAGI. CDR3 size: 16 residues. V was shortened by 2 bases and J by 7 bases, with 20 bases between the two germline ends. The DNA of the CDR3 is TGTGCCAGCAGTTACGGCACGACATGGCGAGTAGGTGGCTACACCTTC. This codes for CASSYGTTWRVGGYTF.

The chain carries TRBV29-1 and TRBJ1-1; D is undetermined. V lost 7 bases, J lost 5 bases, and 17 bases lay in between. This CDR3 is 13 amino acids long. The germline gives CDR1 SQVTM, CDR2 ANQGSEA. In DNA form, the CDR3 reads TGCAGCGCGATATATGGAGGGTATACTGAAGCTTTCTTT. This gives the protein CSAIYGGYTEAFF.

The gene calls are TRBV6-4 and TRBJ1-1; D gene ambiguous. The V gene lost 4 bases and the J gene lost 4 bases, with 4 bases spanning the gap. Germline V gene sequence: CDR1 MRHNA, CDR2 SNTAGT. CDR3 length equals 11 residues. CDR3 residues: CASSGSTEAFF. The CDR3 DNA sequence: TGTGCCAGCAGTGGGAGCACTGAAGCTTTCTTT.

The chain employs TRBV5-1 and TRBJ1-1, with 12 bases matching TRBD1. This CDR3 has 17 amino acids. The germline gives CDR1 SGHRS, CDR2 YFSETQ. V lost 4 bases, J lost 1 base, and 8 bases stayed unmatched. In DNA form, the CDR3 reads TGCGCCAGCAGCGTCCGGGACAGGGGGCGTTGGAACACTGAAGCTTTCTTT. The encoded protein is CASSVRDRGRWNTEAFF.

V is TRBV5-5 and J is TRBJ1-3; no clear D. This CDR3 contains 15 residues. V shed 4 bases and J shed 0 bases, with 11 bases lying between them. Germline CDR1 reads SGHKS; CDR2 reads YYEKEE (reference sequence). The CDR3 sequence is CASSEGLHSGNTIYF. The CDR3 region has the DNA TGTGCCAGCAGCGAAGGACTCCACTCTGGAAACACCATATATTTT.

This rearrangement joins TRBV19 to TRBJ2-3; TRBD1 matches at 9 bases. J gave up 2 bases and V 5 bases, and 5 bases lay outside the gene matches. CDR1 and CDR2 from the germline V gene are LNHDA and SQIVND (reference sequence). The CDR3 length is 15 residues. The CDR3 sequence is CASSGQGMSTDTQYF. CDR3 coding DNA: TGTGCCAGTAGTGGACAGGGGATGTCCACAGATACGCAGTATTTT.

The CDR3 region is CASSQVTSGGTYEQYF. CDR3 nucleotide sequence: TGTGCCAGCAGCCAAGTGACTAGCGGGGGAACCTACGAGCAGTACTTC. The genes are TRBV4-2 and TRBJ2-7; 12 nucleotides match TRBD2. The germline V gene has CDR1 LGHNA and CDR2 YNFKEQ. V lost 1 base and J lost 2; bases outside the gene matches: 3. The CDR3 is made up of 16 amino acids.

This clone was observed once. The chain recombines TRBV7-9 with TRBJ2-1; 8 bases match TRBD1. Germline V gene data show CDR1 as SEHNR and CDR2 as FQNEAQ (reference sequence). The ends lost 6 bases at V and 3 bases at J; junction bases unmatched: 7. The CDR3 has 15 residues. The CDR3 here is CASSYGQGIYNEQFF. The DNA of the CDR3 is TGTGCCAGCAGTTATGGACAGGGTATCTACAATGAGCAGTTCTTC.

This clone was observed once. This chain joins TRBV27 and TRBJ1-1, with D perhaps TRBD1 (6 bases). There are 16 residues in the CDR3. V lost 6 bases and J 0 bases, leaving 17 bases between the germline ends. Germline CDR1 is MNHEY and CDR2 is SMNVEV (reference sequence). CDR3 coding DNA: TGTGCCAGCAGAGAAAAAACCGGGACACTGAACACTGAAGCTTTCTTT. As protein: CASREKTGTLNTEAFF.

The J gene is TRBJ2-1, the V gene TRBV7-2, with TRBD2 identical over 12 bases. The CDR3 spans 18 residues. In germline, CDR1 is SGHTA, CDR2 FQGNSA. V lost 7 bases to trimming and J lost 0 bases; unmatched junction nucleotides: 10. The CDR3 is CASTASGGAKRSYNEQFF. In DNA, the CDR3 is TGTGCCAGCACCGCTAGCGGGGGGGCCAAGCGCTCCTACAATGAGCAGTTCTTC.

The CDR3, as DNA: TGTGCCAGCAGTCCACTGGGACAGGAATCCTACGAGCAGTACTTC. Amino acids: CASSPLGQESYEQYF. The V and J genes are TRBV27 and TRBJ2-7, with 8 nucleotides matching TRBD1. The CDR3 is 15 residues long. The V gene end was trimmed by 5 bases and the J gene end by 1 base; junction bases not matched to a gene: 7. Germline V gene sequence: CDR1 MNHEY, CDR2 SMNVEV (reference sequence).

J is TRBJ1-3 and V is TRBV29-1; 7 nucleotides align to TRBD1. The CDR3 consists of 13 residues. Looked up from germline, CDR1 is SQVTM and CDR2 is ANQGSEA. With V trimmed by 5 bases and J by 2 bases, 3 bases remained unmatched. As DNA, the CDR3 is TGCAGCGTTACACAGGGGCCTGGAAACACCATATATTTT. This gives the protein CSVTQGPGNTIYF.

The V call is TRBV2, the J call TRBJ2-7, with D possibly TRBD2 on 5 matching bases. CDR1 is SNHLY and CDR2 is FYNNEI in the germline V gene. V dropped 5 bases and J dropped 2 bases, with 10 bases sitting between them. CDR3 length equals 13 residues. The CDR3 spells CASSKDGTYEQYF. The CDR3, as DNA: TGTGCCAGCAGTAAAGACGGGACCTACGAGCAGTACTTC. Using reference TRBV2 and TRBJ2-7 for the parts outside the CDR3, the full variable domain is EPEVTQTPSHQVTQMGQEVILRCVPISNHLYFYWYRQILGQKVEFLVSFYNNEISEKSEIFDDQFSVERPDGSNFTLKIRSTKLEDSAMYFCASSKDGTYEQYFGPGTRLTVT.

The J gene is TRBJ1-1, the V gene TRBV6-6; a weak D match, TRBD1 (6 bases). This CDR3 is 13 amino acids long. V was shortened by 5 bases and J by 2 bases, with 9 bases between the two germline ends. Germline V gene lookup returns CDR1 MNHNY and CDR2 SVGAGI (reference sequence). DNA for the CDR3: TGTGCCAGCAGTGGACAGCAAAACACTGAAGCTTTCTTT. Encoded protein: CASSGQQNTEAFF.

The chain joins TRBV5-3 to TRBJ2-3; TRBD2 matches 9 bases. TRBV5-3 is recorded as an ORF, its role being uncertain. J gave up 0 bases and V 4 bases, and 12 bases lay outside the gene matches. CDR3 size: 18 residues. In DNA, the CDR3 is TGTGCCAGAAGCGGGGGACTAGCCACTATACCTAGCACAGATACGCAGTATTTT. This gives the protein CARSGGLATIPSTDTQYF.

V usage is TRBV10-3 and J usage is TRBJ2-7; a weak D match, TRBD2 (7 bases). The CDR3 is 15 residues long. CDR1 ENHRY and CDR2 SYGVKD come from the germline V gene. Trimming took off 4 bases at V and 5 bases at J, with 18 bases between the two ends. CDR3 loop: CAISASAGAGHEQYF. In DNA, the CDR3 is TGTGCCATCAGTGCCTCGGCGGGGGCGGGCCACGAGCAGTACTTC.

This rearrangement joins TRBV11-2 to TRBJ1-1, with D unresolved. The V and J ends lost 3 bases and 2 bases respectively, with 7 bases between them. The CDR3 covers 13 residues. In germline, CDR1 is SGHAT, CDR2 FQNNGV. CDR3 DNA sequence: TGTGCCAGCAGCTTTGGGAGTAACACTGAAGCTTTCTTT. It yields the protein CASSFGSNTEAFF.

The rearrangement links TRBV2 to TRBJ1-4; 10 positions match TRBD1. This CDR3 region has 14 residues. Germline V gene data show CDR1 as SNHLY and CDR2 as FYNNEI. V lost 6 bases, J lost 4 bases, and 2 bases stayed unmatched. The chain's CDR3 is CASRGQGGNEKLFF. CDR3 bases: TGTGCCAGCAGAGGACAGGGGGGTAATGAAAAACTGTTTTTT.

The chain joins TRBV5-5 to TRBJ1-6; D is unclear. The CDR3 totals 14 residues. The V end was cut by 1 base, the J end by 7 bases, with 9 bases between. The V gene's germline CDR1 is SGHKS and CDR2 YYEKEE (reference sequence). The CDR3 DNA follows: TGTGCCAGCAGCTTGAGCCCCGGGAATTCACCCCTCCACTTT. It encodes CASSLSPGNSPLHF. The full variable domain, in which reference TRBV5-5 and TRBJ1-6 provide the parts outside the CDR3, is DAGVTQSPTHLIKTRGQQVTLRCSPISGHKSVSWYQQVLGQGPQFIFQYYEKEERGRGNFPDRFSARQFPNYSSELNVNALLLGDSALYLCASSLSPGNSPLHFGNGTRLTVT.

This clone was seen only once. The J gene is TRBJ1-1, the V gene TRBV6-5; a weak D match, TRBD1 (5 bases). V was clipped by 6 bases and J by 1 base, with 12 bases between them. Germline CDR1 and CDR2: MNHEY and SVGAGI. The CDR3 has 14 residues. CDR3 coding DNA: TGTGCCAGCAGAAGACTAGGACAGAACACTGAAGCTTTCTTT. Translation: CASRRLGQNTEAFF.

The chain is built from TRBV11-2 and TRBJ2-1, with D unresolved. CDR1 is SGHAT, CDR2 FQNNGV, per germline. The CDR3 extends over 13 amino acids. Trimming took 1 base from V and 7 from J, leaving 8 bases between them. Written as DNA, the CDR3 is TGTGCCAGCAGCTTAGGTGAGCCGAATGAGCAGTTCTTC. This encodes CASSLGEPNEQFF.

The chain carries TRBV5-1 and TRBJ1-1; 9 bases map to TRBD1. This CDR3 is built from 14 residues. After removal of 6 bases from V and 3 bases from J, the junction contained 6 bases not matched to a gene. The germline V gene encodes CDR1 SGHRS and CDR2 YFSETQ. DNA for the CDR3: TGCGCCAGCATGGACAGGGGCGGGGACACTGAAGCTTTCTTT. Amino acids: CASMDRGGDTEAFF.